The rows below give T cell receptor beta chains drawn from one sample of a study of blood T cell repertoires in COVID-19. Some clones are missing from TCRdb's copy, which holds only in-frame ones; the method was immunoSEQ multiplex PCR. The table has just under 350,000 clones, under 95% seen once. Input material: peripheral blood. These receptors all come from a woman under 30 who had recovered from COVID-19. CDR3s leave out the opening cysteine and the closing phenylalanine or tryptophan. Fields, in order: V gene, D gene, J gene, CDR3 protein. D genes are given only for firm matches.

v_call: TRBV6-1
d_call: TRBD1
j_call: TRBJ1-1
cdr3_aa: ASSEYGTDNTEAF

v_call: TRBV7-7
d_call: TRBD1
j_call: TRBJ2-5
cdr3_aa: ASSRLQGAGETQY

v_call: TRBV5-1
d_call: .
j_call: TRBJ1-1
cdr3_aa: ASSAEGSPNTEAF

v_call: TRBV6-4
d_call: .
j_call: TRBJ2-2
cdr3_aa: ASSGGIDTGELF

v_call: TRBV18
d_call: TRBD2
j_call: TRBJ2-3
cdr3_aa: ASSPRTSGGYTDTQY

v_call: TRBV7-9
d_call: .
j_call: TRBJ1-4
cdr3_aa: ASSYRPPNEKLF

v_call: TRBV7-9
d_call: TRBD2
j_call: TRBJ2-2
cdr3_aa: ASRPEGLAGPGELF

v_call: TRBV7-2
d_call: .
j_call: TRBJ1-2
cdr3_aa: ASSLAVSGGGLSYGYT

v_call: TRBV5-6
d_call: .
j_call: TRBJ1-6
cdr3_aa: ASSFSGSYNSPLH

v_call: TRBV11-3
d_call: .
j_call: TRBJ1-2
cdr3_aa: ASSPLEGVGGYT

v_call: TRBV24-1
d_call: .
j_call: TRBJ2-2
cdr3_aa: ATSDSRQGLTGELF

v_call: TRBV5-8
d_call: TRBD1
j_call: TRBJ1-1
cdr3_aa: ASSPVLGQDNTEAF

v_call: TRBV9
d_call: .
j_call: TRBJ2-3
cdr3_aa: ASSPADGGIRDTQY

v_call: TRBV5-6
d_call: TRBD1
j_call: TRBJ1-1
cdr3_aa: ASSKRSGTEAF

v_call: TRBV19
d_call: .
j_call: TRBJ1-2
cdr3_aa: ASSMGFWVPGRRDGYT

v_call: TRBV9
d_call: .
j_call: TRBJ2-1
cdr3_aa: ASSVELVPYNEQF

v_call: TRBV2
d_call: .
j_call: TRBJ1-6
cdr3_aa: ASSSRAQGSPLH

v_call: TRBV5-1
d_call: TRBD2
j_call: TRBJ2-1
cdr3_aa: ASSYDSGTSGRTPSRRVYNEQF

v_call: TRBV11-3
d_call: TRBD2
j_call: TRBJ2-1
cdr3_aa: ASSLKFSQREGRNEQF

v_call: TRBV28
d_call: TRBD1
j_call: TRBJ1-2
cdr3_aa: ASSFRDSFSYGYT

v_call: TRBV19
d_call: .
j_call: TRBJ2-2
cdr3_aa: ASTRDSDTGELF

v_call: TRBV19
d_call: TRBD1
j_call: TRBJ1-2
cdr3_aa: ASSVTRDRGFGAYT

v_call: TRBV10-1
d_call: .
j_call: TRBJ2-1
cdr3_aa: ASSLSVGSSSYNEQF

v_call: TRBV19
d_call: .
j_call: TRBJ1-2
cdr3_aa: AAGQFTPPSRGYT

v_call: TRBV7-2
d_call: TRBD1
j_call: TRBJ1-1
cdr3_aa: ASSSRPGQGAF

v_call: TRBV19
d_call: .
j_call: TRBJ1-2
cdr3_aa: ASTPSHGGGYT

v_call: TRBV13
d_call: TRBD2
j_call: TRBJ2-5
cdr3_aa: ASSLAAGGPWETQY

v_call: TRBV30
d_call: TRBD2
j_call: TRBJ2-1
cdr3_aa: AWSRRAGGPFLEQF

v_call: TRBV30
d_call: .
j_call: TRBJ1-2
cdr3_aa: AWGGVFGGNYGYT

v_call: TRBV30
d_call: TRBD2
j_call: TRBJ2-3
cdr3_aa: AWSVGGNTDTQY

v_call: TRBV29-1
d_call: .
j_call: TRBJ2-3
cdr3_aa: SVESLSAGLADTQY

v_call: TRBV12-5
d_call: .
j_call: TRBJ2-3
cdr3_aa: ASGRDFESDTQY

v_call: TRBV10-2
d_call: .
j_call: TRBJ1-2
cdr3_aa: ASSASTDYGYT

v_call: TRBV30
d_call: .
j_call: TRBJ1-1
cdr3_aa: AWSFTGNTEAF

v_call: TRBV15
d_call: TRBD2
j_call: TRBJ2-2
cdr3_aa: ATSRGVAGARTGELF

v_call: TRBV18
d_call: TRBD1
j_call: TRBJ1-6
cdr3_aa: ASSPRGNNSPLH

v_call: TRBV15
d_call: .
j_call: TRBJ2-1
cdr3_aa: ATSRDFGSGKF

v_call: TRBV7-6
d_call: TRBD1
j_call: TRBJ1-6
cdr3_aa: ASSLAGRGDSPLH

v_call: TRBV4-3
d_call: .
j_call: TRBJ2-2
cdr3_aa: ASSQAGSQYTGELF

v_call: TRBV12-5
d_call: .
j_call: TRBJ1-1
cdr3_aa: ASGRGATEAF

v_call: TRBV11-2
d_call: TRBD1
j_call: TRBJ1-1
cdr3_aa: ASSLGQGANTEAF

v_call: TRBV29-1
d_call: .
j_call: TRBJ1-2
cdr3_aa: SGGRAGAGYT

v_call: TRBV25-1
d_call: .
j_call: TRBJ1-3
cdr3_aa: ASSEAQGYSGNTIY

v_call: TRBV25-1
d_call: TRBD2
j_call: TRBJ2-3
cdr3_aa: ASSEGGRAPPDTQY

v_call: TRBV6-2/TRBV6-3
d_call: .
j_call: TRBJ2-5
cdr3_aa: ASSSLSSRGETQY

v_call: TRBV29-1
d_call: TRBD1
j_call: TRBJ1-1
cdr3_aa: SVSRGQDTEAF

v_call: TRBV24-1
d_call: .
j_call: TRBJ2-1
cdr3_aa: ATSDPRSRGHNEQF

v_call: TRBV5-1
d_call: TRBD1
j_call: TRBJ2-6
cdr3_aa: ASKEQGVLSSGANVLT

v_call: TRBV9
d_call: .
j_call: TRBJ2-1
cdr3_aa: ASSSDRVSAYNEQF

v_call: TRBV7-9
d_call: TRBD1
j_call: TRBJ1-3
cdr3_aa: ASSIAKGATGNTIY

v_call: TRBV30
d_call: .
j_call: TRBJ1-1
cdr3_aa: AWRRSGDTEAF

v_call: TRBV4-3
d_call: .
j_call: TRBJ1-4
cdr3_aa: ASQLRGTNEKLF

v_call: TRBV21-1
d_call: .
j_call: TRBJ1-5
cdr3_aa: ASSKEIGTAMYSNQPQH

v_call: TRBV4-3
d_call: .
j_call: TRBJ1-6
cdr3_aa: ASSQDNWQGESYNSPLH

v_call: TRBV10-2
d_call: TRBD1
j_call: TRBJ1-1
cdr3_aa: ASTRTGHTEAF

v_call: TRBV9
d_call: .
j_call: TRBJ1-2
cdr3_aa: ASSVAGRGSGYT